What follows is one TCR beta chain and its context. This clone was recorded once. Its antigen remains unidentified. No base quality information exists; no much larger clone differs at one position. The sample comes from a study of T cell responses to AZD1222 COVID-19 vaccine (dated by TCRdb to the early 2020s). Turning to the overall study: Because spike-specific TCR depth and breadth did not differ between the two schedules, AZD1222 recipients who got a second dose at roughly 4 weeks were pooled with those who got a second dose at roughly 12 weeks. A total of 233 trial participants underwent TCR sequencing, of whom some 210 received two doses of AZD1222 and about 25 received two doses of the MenACWY control vaccine. Trial participants were enrolled into age subgroups of 18-55, 56-69 and 70-plus years, which contained roughly 150, 30 and 60 TCR-sequenced participants, respectively.

The germline V gene encodes CDR1 SGDLS and CDR2 YYNGEE. Trimming removed 3 bases from V and 5 bases from J, leaving 14 bases between the germline ends. From cysteine to phenylalanine, the CDR3 is 14 amino acids long. The read is trimmed to its CDR3 DNA, 42 bases read in frame from base 1. General conclusions and limits of the study: No day 14 peak-response samples were available, so repertoires were characterized only after the peak T cell response. Only five to seven AZD1222 recipients were SARS-CoV-2 seropositive at baseline, limiting conclusions about previously exposed vaccinees. Participants were mostly white British and included more females than males, and it was suggested by the authors that clonal diversity may have been underestimated. The 56-69-year group was small, and its depth increase did not reach significance, likely because of low power. Vaccine-associated CD4 TCRs spanned the whole spike protein, with dominant responses in regions 160-218 and 743-854. Reportedly, close to half of the unique spike-specific TCRs recognized epitopes lying outside the regions that are mutated in the B.1.351 and B.1.1.7 variants. Spike-specific TCR breadth and depth rose significantly after two AZD1222 doses compared with day 0 and with MenACWY recipients.

The CDR3 regions of human TCRbeta chains were subjected to immunosequencing. The authors' analysis ran thus. TCRs in the repertoires were compared against a reference library of SARS-CoV-2-specific TCRs that had been generated with the MIRA antigen-specificity platform. Breadth meant the fraction of unique TCRs that were SARS-CoV-2-associated, whereas depth meant the fraction of total T cells that were SARS-CoV-2-associated. Using the MIRA data, each spike-specific TCR was mapped to the spike region that the TCR reacts to and placed in a CD4 or CD8 class. Log10-transformed breadth and depth values were compared by one-way ANOVA with Sidak's multiple comparisons tests. This immuneACCESS table, as held by TCRdb, lists in-frame sequences with V and J called but not all clones. Of the missing ones, under half trace to an unresolved V gene in checked studies; the others have no known cause. The D gene and trimming were derived from the DNA, and the V and J assignments and clone size from that table. For this sample there are 100,000 or so clones; roughly 87% appear just once. The ten largest clones capture about 17% of the sample.

The time point label corresponds to: baseline before first vaccination. Vaccinee samples were obtained from the UK trials COV001 and COV002, which included a single-blind randomized controlled phase 2/3 trial of AZD1222 (ChAdOx1 nCoV-19) in healthy adults. For TCRbeta chain sequencing, PBMC samples were collected from trial participants at day 0 and at day 28 after the second dose. Specimen: peripheral blood, collected on day 0 of AZD1222 vaccination. The origin of this receptor is an adult in good health. The V and J genes are TRBV9 and TRBJ1-1, and perhaps TRBD1 as D gene, on 6 matching bases. The sequenced DNA is TGTGCCAGCAGCGCACAGGGAAGCGGGACTGAAGCTTTCTTT. It translates to CASSAQGSGTEAFF. The entire variable domain, with the stretches around the CDR3 drawn from the reference TRBV9 and TRBJ1-1 proteins, is DSGVTQTPKHLITATGQRVTLRCSPRSGDLSVYWYQQSLDQGLQFLIQYYNGEERAKGNILERFSAQQFPDLHSELNLSSLELGDSALYFCASSAQGSGTEAFFGQGTRLTVV.